Shown below are 17 T cell receptor beta chains from a single sample sequenced in a study of blood T cell repertoires in COVID-19. Repertoires were generated with immunoSEQ multiplex PCR, while TCRdb's copy carries only in-frame clones and drops some. The sample yields roughly 370,000 clones, approximately 90% seen once. Source material: PBMCs or T cells enriched from blood (not recorded which). The origin of the receptors is a woman aged 45-59 years who had recovered from COVID-19.

This chain connects TRBV28 to TRBJ1-5, with 8 bases aligning to TRBD1. This CDR3 contains 16 residues. Germline values: CDR1 MDHEN, CDR2 SYDVKM. The V and J ends lost 1 base and 2 bases, in that order; junction bases with no gene match: 4. CDR3 in DNA: TGTGCCAGCAGTTTATATGCAGGGGGCGGCAATCAGCCCCAGCATTTT. It codes for CASSLYAGGGNQPQHF.

This chain uses TRBV19 with TRBJ1-1; TRBD1 might be the D (5 bases). Germline V gene data show CDR1 as LNHDA and CDR2 as SQIVND (reference sequence). Trimming shortened V by 7 bases and J by 0 bases, and 12 bases separated the two germline ends. CDR3 length equals 14 residues. The CDR3, as DNA: TGTGCCAGTACCACGACAGCGATGAACACTGAAGCTTTCTTT. Translation: CASTTTAMNTEAFF.

J is TRBJ1-4 and V is TRBV5-1; 8 bases are shared with TRBD1. Unmatched junction bases numbered 6, after V lost 1 base and J lost 7 bases. CDR1 and CDR2 from the germline V gene are SGHRS and YFSETQ. This CDR3 contains 15 residues. CDR3 loop: CASSLLGQGGEKLFF. The CDR3 DNA follows: TGCGCCAGCAGCTTGCTTGGACAGGGTGGTGAAAAACTGTTTTTT. Full variable domain (missing parts from reference TRBV5-1 and TRBJ1-4): KAGVTQTPRYLIKTRGQQVTLSCSPISGHRSVSWYQQTPGQGLQFLFEYFSETQRNKGNFPGRFSGRQFSNSRSEMNVSTLELGDSALYLCASSLLGQGGEKLFFGSGTQLSVL.

The chain carries TRBV3-1 (or the pseudogene TRBV3-2) and TRBJ2-5; 8 bases align to TRBD1. Germline assignment: CDR1 LGHDT and CDR2 YNNKEL (reference sequence). V was pared by 1 base and J by 5 bases, with 9 bases of the junction left unmatched. CDR3 size: 16 residues. The DNA for the CDR3 is TGTGCCAGCAGCCAAGTTCCGGGACAGGTCTCTGAGACCCAGTACTTC. Its protein is CASSQVPGQVSETQYF.

The chain links TRBV18 to TRBJ1-5; 8 bases agree with TRBD1. Germline V gene data show CDR1 as KGHSH and CDR2 as LQKENI. This CDR3 region has 15 residues. V dropped 2 bases and J dropped 5; count of bases not matched to a gene: 5. This CDR3 reads CASSPTDRVYQPQHF. For the CDR3, the DNA is TGTGCCAGCTCACCAACGGACAGGGTTTATCAGCCCCAGCATTTT.

V gene TRBV6-1 combines with J gene TRBJ1-6; a weak D match, TRBD1 (5 bases). The V and J ends lost 2 bases and 10 bases respectively, with 12 bases between them. CDR1 and CDR2 (germline): MNHNS, SASEGT. CDR3 size: 14 residues. DNA of the CDR3: TGTGCCAGCAGTGAAATTTCAGGGAAGTCACCCCTCCACTTT. Its protein is CASSEISGKSPLHF.

The chain couples TRBV3-1 (or the pseudogene TRBV3-2) to TRBJ2-7; D not certain. V lost 5 bases to trimming and J lost 3 bases, with 8 bases between them. There are 12 residues in the CDR3. The germline V gene encodes CDR1 LGHDT and CDR2 YNNKEL (reference sequence). CDR3 coding DNA: TGTGCCAGCAGCGACCGCGGCTACGAGCAGTACTTC. Translation: CASSDRGYEQYF.

The CDR3 region has the DNA TGTGCCAGCAGCCAAACCCAACTAGGCTACGTTGGCTACACCTTC. This sequence encodes CASSQTQLGYVGYTF. The chain joins TRBV3-1 (or the pseudogene TRBV3-2) to TRBJ1-2, with D unresolved. V dropped 2 bases and J dropped 7 bases, with 17 bases sitting between them. Germline CDR1 reads LGHDT; CDR2 reads YNNKEL (reference sequence). CDR3 length: 15 amino acids.

The chain combines TRBV7-9 with TRBJ2-1; 9 nucleotides agree with TRBD2. With V trimmed by 1 base and J by 5 bases, 6 bases remained unmatched. Germline loops: CDR1 SEHNR, CDR2 FQNEAQ (reference sequence). The CDR3 is made up of 16 amino acids. The CDR3 sequence is CASSLGSGGLNNEQFF. CDR3 sequence (DNA): TGTGCCAGCAGCTTAGGAAGCGGGGGGCTAAACAATGAGCAGTTCTTC.

The V and J genes are TRBV30 and TRBJ2-7; 9 bases map to TRBD1. The CDR3 covers 13 residues. J gave up 8 bases and V 4 bases, and 9 bases lay outside the gene matches. Looked up from germline, CDR1 is GTSNPN and CDR2 is SVGIG (reference sequence). Here the CDR3 reads CAWTNRDREKQYF. CDR3 nucleotides: TGTGCCTGGACCAACCGGGACAGGGAAAAGCAGTACTTC.

V and J are TRBV2 and TRBJ2-7; 13 bases fit TRBD2. This CDR3 spans 18 amino acids. With V trimmed by 4 bases and J by 2 bases, 11 bases remained unmatched. Germline values: CDR1 SNHLY, CDR2 FYNNEI. CDR3 nucleotides: TGTGCCAGCAGTGGTCCGACTAGCGGGGGGTCCCGAACCTACGAGCAGTACTTC. Protein sequence: CASSGPTSGGSRTYEQYF. The full variable domain, in which reference TRBV2 and TRBJ2-7 provide the parts outside the CDR3, is EPEVTQTPSHQVTQMGQEVILRCVPISNHLYFYWYRQILGQKVEFLVSFYNNEISEKSEIFDDQFSVERPDGSNFTLKIRSTKLEDSAMYFCASSGPTSGGSRTYEQYFGPGTRLTVT.

The genes are TRBV27 and TRBJ1-1, with TRBD1 identical over 8 bases. The CDR3 contains 13 residues. CDR1 MNHEY and CDR2 SMNVEV come from the germline V gene (reference sequence). The junction had 1 base not matched to a gene; V was cut back by 6 bases and J by 1 base. CDR3 sequence: CASRGTGNTEAFF. Written as DNA, the CDR3 is TGTGCCAGCAGGGGGACAGGGAACACTGAAGCTTTCTTT.

The V and J genes are TRBV30 and TRBJ1-1, with 10 bases lining up with TRBD1. V dropped 6 bases and J dropped 0; count of bases not matched to a gene: 19. Germline loops: CDR1 GTSNPN, CDR2 SVGIG (reference sequence). The length of the CDR3 is 19 residues. CDR3 DNA sequence: TGTGCCTGCCGCCGGGACAGGGGCTTTAGTAGATGGATGAACACTGAAGCTTTCTTT. This encodes CACRRDRGFSRWMNTEAFF.

V is TRBV27 and J is TRBJ2-2; 7 bases line up with TRBD1. The CDR3 is 15 amino acids. Losses at the gene ends were 4 bases for V and 3 bases for J; bases not matched to a gene: 5. CDR1 is MNHEY and CDR2 is SMNVEV in the germline V gene (reference sequence). CDR3 DNA: TGTGCCAGCAGTTCCCGAGGGACAGACACCGGGGAGCTGTTTTTT. The encoded protein is CASSSRGTDTGELFF.

A few counts support this clone. The rearrangement joins TRBV2 to TRBJ1-1; 11 positions match TRBD1. This CDR3 region has 12 residues. Germline V gene sequence: CDR1 SNHLY, CDR2 FYNNEI. V gave up 8 bases and J gave up 10 bases; unmatched junction bases: 6. This chain's CDR3 is CASSPGQGGAFF. The CDR3 DNA is TGTGCCAGCTCTCCGGGACAGGGGGGAGCTTTCTTT.

V usage is TRBV7-2 and J usage is TRBJ2-7, with 9 positions matching TRBD2. V lost 3 bases to trimming and J lost 1 base; unmatched junction nucleotides: 4. This CDR3 has 15 residues. From germline, CDR1 is SGHTA and CDR2 FQGNSA. DNA of the CDR3: TGTGCCAGCAGCTTCCAGCGGGGGGCGTCCTACGAGCAGTACTTC. This sequence encodes CASSFQRGASYEQYF. The full variable domain, completed using reference TRBV7-2 and TRBJ2-7, is GAGVSQSPSNKVTEKGKDVELRCDPISGHTALYWYRQSLGQGLEFLIYFQGNSAPDKSGLPSDRFSAERTGGSVSTLTIQRTQQEDSAVYLCASSFQRGASYEQYFGPGTRLTVT.

The chain has TRBV28 and TRBJ1-5; the D is unclear. V lost 3 bases and J lost 2, with 11 bases in between. The CDR3 consists of 15 residues. Germline V gives CDR1 MDHEN, CDR2 SYDVKM. CDR3 nucleotide sequence: TGTGCCAGCAGTTTCCGGGGTTTAGGCAATCAGCCCCAGCATTTT. The encoded protein is CASSFRGLGNQPQHF.